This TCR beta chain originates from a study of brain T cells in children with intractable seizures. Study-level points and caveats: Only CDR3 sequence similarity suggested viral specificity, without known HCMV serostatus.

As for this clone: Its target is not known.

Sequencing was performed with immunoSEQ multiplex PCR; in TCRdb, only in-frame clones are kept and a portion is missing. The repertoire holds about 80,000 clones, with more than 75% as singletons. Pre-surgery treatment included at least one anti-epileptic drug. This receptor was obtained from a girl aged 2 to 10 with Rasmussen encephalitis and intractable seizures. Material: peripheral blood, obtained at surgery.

Here the CDR3 reads CATTQGLAGGSDTQYF. CDR3 nucleotides: TGTGCCACCACCCAGGGACTAGCGGGAGGTTCAGATACGCAGTATTTT. This chain connects TRBV24-1 to TRBJ2-3; TRBD2 agrees at 15 bases. V lost 8 bases to trimming and J lost 4 bases; unmatched junction nucleotides: 6. The CDR3 length is 16 residues. From germline, CDR1 is KGHDR and CDR2 SFDVKD.